The 2 T cell receptor beta chains below come from one sample, sequenced in a study of technical replicates of blood from several donors. The assay was immunoSEQ multiplex PCR, and TCRdb's table has in-frame clones only and misses some. Here the sample spans roughly 52,000 clones, nearly 95% being singletons. The sample consisted of PBMCs. The receptors shown here come from a human donor in good health. Some clones in this sample may be carry-over from other donors' samples.

The rearrangement joins TRBV5-3 to TRBJ1-5; 9 bases match TRBD1. TRBV5-3 is placed among ORFs of uncertain function. J lost 6 bases, V lost 0 bases, and 16 bases had no gene match. The CDR3 is made up of 19 amino acids. CDR3: CARSLGDRERTIPGQPQHF. The CDR3 DNA follows: TGTGCCAGAAGCTTGGGGGACAGGGAGCGAACTATTCCTGGTCAGCCCCAGCATTTT.

The chain uses TRBV7-2 and TRBJ1-6; 7 bases are a match to TRBD1. The germline gives CDR1 SGHTA, CDR2 FQGNSA. The V gene end was trimmed by 1 base and the J gene end by 9 bases; junction bases not matched to a gene: 6. This CDR3 region has 15 residues. The CDR3, as DNA: TGTGCCAGCAGCTTAGGCGCAGGGGGTATTTCACCCCTCCACTTT. Translating it yields CASSLGAGGISPLHF.